The next 20 T cell receptor beta chains were all read from a single sample in a study of T-cell reconstitution after alpha-beta-depleted transplantation in children. Unique molecular identifiers tagged the TCRbeta library. In TCRdb, the PCR reads were re-called with MiXCR into one record per CDR3 protein. The repertoire holds approximately 350,000 distinct CDR3 sequences, with around 10% as singletons. The material was PBMCs from the stem cell graft donor, obtained from the stem cell graft. The receptors come from a human donor who donated a stem cell graft to a child with acute lymphoblastic leukemia.

The chain couples TRBV20-1 to TRBJ2-2, with D perhaps matching TRBD2 (6 bases). Trimming took 6 bases from V and 6 from J, leaving 17 bases between them. The CDR3 loop spans 14 amino acids. Germline V gene data show CDR1 as DFQATT and CDR2 as SNEGSKA (reference sequence). The CDR3 sequence is CSALGGAVAGELFF. As DNA, the CDR3 is TGCAGTGCCTTGGGCGGGGCGGTAGCCGGGGAGCTGTTTTTT.

The table lists this clonotype with many counts. This chain connects TRBV4-1 to TRBJ2-7; 7 nucleotides match TRBD1. CDR1 and CDR2 (germline): MGHRA, YSYEKL. J lost 4 bases, V lost 0 bases, and 3 bases had no gene match. There are 14 residues in the CDR3. The CDR3: CASSQDPQGYEQYF. The CDR3 DNA reads TGCGCCAGCAGCCAAGATCCACAGGGGTACGAGCAGTACTTC.

The chain employs TRBV13 and TRBJ2-1; D is uncertain. With 5 bases removed from V and 4 bases from J, the gap between germline ends came to 12 bases. CDR1 PRHDT and CDR2 FYEKMQ come from the germline V gene (reference sequence). This CDR3 contains 14 residues. The CDR3 bases are TGTGCCAGCAGCCCTGTGGACCTTTACAATGAGCAGTTCTTC. Translating it yields CASSPVDLYNEQFF.

Only a few counts were recorded for this clonotype. The gene calls are TRBV29-1 and TRBJ2-7; TRBD1 agrees at 8 bases. This CDR3 has 13 residues. The germline V gene encodes CDR1 SQVTM and CDR2 ANQGSEA. Germline trimming cut 6 bases from V and 3 bases from J; bases unmatched to any gene: 7. The CDR3 loop is CSVTRGRSYEQYF. CDR3 nucleotides: TGCAGCGTCACCAGGGGGCGCAGCTACGAGCAGTACTTC.

This clonotype showed up many times. The chain has TRBV2 and TRBJ2-1; the match to TRBD2 covers 14 bases. V gave up 9 bases and J gave up 7 bases; unmatched junction bases: 2. There are 13 residues in the CDR3. Germline V lookup: CDR1 SNHLY, CDR2 FYNNEI. CDR3 amino acids: CARGTSGRNEQFF. In DNA, the CDR3 is TGTGCCAGGGGGACTAGCGGGAGAAATGAGCAGTTCTTC. Drawing the rest from reference TRBV2 and TRBJ2-1, the complete variable domain is EPEVTQTPSHQVTQMGQEVILRCVPISNHLYFYWYRQILGQKVEFLVSFYNNEISEKSEIFDDQFSVERPDGSNFTLKIRSTKLEDSAMYFCARGTSGRNEQFFGPGTRLTVL.

There are a few counts of this clonotype. The V gene is TRBV12-3 or TRBV12-4, the J gene TRBJ1-5; D ambiguous. V lost 1 base and J lost 5, with 6 bases in between. This CDR3 is 13 amino acids long. The CDR3 nucleotides read TGTGCCAGCAGTTTAGACAGAGATCAGCCCCAGCATTTT. Protein: CASSLDRDQPQHF.

This clonotype was seen a handful of times. This chain connects TRBV5-1 to TRBJ2-6; TRBD1 or TRBD2 may be the D gene (7 bases each). V lost 4 bases, J lost 2 bases, and 13 bases lay in between. This CDR3 contains 16 residues. CDR1 and CDR2 from the germline V gene are SGHRS and YFSETQ. The CDR3 DNA follows: TGCGCCAGCAGCACCGGGGGGACAGCTGGGGCCAACGTCCTGACTTTC. Protein product: CASSTGGTAGANVLTF. The whole variable domain, filled in from reference TRBV5-1 and TRBJ2-6, reads KAGVTQTPRYLIKTRGQQVTLSCSPISGHRSVSWYQQTPGQGLQFLFEYFSETQRNKGNFPGRFSGRQFSNSRSEMNVSTLELGDSALYLCASSTGGTAGANVLTFGAGSRLTVL.

This clonotype was detected only a few times. This chain joins TRBV3-1 and TRBJ1-1; 8 nucleotides align to TRBD1. The CDR3 has 14 amino acids. Germline loops: CDR1 LGHDT, CDR2 YNNKEL (reference sequence). J lost 5 bases, V lost 4 bases, and 6 bases had no gene match. The CDR3 sequence is CASSRDRGSTEAFF. DNA for the CDR3: TGTGCCAGCAGCCGAGACAGGGGTAGTACTGAAGCTTTCTTT.

This clonotype turned up a few times. The chain uses TRBV10-3 and TRBJ2-7, with TRBD1 matching 7 bases. Trimming at V came to 4 bases and at J to 0 bases, leaving 0 bases not matched to a gene. Germline CDR1 ENHRY, CDR2 SYGVKD. The CDR3 is 13 residues long. This CDR3 reads CAISGDSSYEQYF. DNA for the CDR3: TGTGCCATCAGTGGGGACAGCTCCTACGAGCAGTACTTC.

V usage is TRBV19 and J usage is TRBJ2-2, with D possibly matching TRBD2 (6 bases). CDR1 and CDR2 from the germline V gene are LNHDA and SQIVND (reference sequence). Between the trimmed V and J ends, which lost 5 bases and 4 bases, there was a span of 23 bases. The CDR3 is 18 amino acids. CDR3 residues: CASSPASAGWRGTGELFF. CDR3 nucleotides: TGTGCCAGTAGTCCAGCATCCGCGGGATGGCGAGGCACCGGGGAGCTGTTTTTT.

This clonotype was observed a handful of times. The rearrangement links TRBV11-2 to TRBJ2-5; 10 bases are a match to TRBD2. Germline CDR1 and CDR2: SGHAT and FQNNGV. The CDR3 contains 19 residues. V lost 4 bases, J lost 1 base, and 15 bases stayed unmatched. Here the CDR3 reads CASSSQSGRAGGGQETQYF. CDR3 DNA: TGTGCCAGCAGCTCCCAAAGCGGGAGGGCCGGGGGTGGCCAAGAGACCCAGTACTTC.

Turning to this clonotype: A read error may explain this, as a much larger clone is one base away. V and J are TRBV11-2 and TRBJ2-1; a possible D gene is TRBD2 (5 bases). The CDR3 runs to 13 residues. Germline CDR1 and CDR2: SGHAT and FQNNGV. V lost 3 bases and J lost 9, with 12 bases in between. The CDR3, as DNA: TGTGCCAGCAGCTTCAGCCTAGCAGGTGAGCAGTTCTTC. Its translation: CASSFSLAGEQFF.

This clonotype appeared many times. J is TRBJ2-1 and V is TRBV4-1, with unresolved D. The CDR3 totals 14 residues. Germline V gene data show CDR1 as MGHRA and CDR2 as YSYEKL. V was pared by 1 base and J by 10 bases, with 14 bases between. The chain's CDR3 is CASSQVGREGEQFF. In nucleotides, the CDR3 is TGCGCCAGCAGCCAAGTAGGACGAGAAGGCGAGCAGTTCTTC.

The chain uses TRBV5-5 and TRBJ2-2, with D possibly being TRBD2 (6 bases). CDR3 length: 16 residues. V dropped 2 bases and J dropped 1 base, with 12 bases sitting between them. The germline gives CDR1 SGHKS, CDR2 YYEKEE (reference sequence). The DNA of the CDR3 is TGTGCCAGCAGCTTCGGGACTCGCGGGAACACCGGGGAGCTGTTTTTT. Translated: CASSFGTRGNTGELFF.

The chain is built from TRBV27 and TRBJ2-2, with 7 positions matching TRBD2. CDR3 size: 15 residues. V lost 5 bases and J lost 3; bases outside the gene matches: 6. Germline CDR1 is MNHEY and CDR2 is SMNVEV (reference sequence). The DNA for the CDR3 is TGTGCCAGCAGTAGCTCGGGAGGACACACCGGGGAGCTGTTTTTT. It is translated as CASSSSGGHTGELFF.

This chain uses TRBV4-1 with TRBJ1-5; maybe TRBD1 (5 bases). Germline V CDR1 and CDR2: MGHRA, YSYEKL. The CDR3 length is 15 residues. V lost 3 bases to trimming and J lost 7 bases, with 16 bases between them. The CDR3 region is CASSHFFGEGQPQHF. CDR3 sequence (DNA): TGCGCCAGCAGCCACTTTTTTGGCGAGGGGCAGCCCCAGCATTTT.

The gene calls are TRBV11-2 and TRBJ1-6; 9 bases are a match to TRBD1. The CDR3 extends over 15 amino acids. V shed 3 bases, J shed 10 bases, and the junction held 7 bases outside the gene matches. Per germline, CDR1 SGHAT and CDR2 FQNNGV. Here the CDR3 DNA reads TGTGCCAGCAGCTTTACCGGGACAGGGACCTCACCCCTCCACTTT. Translated, it gives CASSFTGTGTSPLHF.

This clonotype was recorded a few times. This chain links TRBV7-2 with TRBJ2-2; D may be TRBD2 (6 bases). CDR1 and CDR2 from the germline V gene are SGHTA and FQGNSA. This CDR3 contains 17 residues. Deletions cut 5 bases from V and 1 base from J, with 17 bases between. The CDR3 loop reads CASSRGRRTVNTGELFF. CDR3 nucleotide sequence: TGTGCCAGCAGCCGGGGGAGAAGGACGGTGAACACCGGGGAGCTGTTTTTT.

This clonotype turned up a few times. V gene TRBV5-1 combines with J gene TRBJ2-1; D is possibly TRBD1 or TRBD2 (9 bases each). The V gene's germline CDR1 is SGHRS and CDR2 YFSETQ. The CDR3 consists of 18 residues. Trimming shortened V by 4 bases and J by 4 bases, and 24 bases separated the two germline ends. The CDR3 loop reads CASSPGQGVAGEYNEQFF. CDR3 in DNA: TGCGCCAGCAGCCCGGGACAGGGAGTAGCGGGGGAATACAATGAGCAGTTCTTC.

This clonotype occurred a few times. The chain carries TRBV5-4 and TRBJ2-1; D is unresolved. From germline, CDR1 is SGHNT and CDR2 YYREEE (reference sequence). V was clipped by 0 bases and J by 6 bases, with 10 bases between them. This CDR3 region has 14 residues. CDR3 region: CASSLEPRANEQFF. The CDR3 coding sequence is TGTGCCAGCAGCTTGGAGCCTAGAGCCAATGAGCAGTTCTTC.